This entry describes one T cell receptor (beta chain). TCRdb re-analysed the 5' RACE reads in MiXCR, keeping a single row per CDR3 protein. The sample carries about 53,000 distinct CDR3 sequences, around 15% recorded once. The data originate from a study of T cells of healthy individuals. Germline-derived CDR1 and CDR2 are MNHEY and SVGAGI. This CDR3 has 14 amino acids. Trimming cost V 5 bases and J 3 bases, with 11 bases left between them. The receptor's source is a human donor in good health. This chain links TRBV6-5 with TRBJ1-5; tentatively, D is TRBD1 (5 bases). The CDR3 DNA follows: TGTGCCAGCAGTGCCACAGGTTTCAATCAGCCCCAGCATTTT. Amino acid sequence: CASSATGFNQPQHF.